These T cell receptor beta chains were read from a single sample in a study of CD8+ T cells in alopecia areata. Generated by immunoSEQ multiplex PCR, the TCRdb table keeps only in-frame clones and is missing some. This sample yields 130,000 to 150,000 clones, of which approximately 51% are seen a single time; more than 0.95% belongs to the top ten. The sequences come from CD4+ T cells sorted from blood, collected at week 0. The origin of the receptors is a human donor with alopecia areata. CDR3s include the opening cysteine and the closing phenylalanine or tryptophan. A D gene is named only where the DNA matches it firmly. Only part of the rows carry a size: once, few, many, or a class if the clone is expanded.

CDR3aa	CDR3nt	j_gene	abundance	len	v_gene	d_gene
CAGAEGTNEKLFF	TGTGCCGGGGCGGAAGGGACTAATGAAAAACTGTTTTTT	TRBJ1-4	once	13	TRBV30	-
CAWSGTGLRGYTF	TGTGCCTGGAGTGGGACAGGGCTGAGAGGCTACACCTTC	TRBJ1-2	-	13	TRBV30	TRBD1
CASSTVDTIYF	TGTGCCAGCAGTACCGTGGACACCATATATTTT	TRBJ1-3	-	11	TRBV6-6	-
CSGGQGNTEAFF	TGCAGCGGGGGACAGGGTAACACTGAAGCTTTCTTT	TRBJ1-1	-	12	TRBV29-1	TRBD1
CASSAQLQETQYF	TGTGCCAGCAGCGCACAGCTCCAAGAGACCCAGTACTTC	TRBJ2-5	-	13	TRBV2	-
CASSLVAGLPDTQYF	TGCGCCAGCAGCTTAGTAGCGGGGCTGCCAGATACGCAGTATTTT	TRBJ2-3	-	15	TRBV5-1	TRBD2
CASGSETWPRYF	TGTGCCAGCGGGTCCGAGACGTGGCCGCGATATTTT	TRBJ2-3	-	12	TRBV27	-
CAWSVRGGQTTDTQYF	TGTGCCTGGAGTGTACGTGGGGGACAGACGACAGATACGCAGTATTTT	TRBJ2-3	-	16	TRBV30	TRBD1
CSVILAKNIQYF	TGCAGCGTCATTCTAGCCAAAAACATTCAGTACTTC	TRBJ2-4	-	12	TRBV29-1	-
CASSPLAGVSTDTQYF	TGTGCCAGCTCACCCCTCGCCGGGGTTAGCACAGATACGCAGTATTTT	TRBJ2-3	few	16	TRBV18	-
CASRPRGTSIAETQYF	TGTGCCAGCAGGCCTCGCGGGACAAGCATCGCGGAGACCCAGTACTTC	TRBJ2-5	-	16	TRBV28	-
CASSQDGLAANEQFF	TGCGCCAGCAGCCAAGATGGACTAGCGGCAAATGAGCAGTTCTTC	TRBJ2-1	-	15	TRBV4-1	TRBD2
CASSRTSGRAGEQFF	TGTGCCAGCAGCCGTACTAGCGGGAGGGCGGGTGAGCAGTTCTTC	TRBJ2-1	-	15	TRBV5-6	TRBD2
CSAQVNTEAFF	TGCAGCGCACAGGTGAACACTGAAGCTTTCTTT	TRBJ1-1	-	11	TRBV29-1	-
CASSTPGQGVYQPQHF	TGTGCCAGCAGCACTCCGGGACAGGGGGTCTATCAGCCCCAGCATTTT	TRBJ1-5	-	16	TRBV2	TRBD1
CSAETASTDTQYF	TGCAGCGCCGAGACAGCTTCCACAGATACGCAGTATTTT	TRBJ2-3	few	13	TRBV29-1	-
CSARQGAETQYF	TGCAGCGCCCGACAGGGGGCCGAGACCCAGTACTTC	TRBJ2-5	-	12	TRBV29-1	TRBD1
CASSLDRGNGYTF	TGCGCCAGCAGCTTGGATCGGGGGAACGGCTACACCTTC	TRBJ1-2	-	13	TRBV5-1	-
CASIIVGDGSQPQHF	TGTGCCAGTATTATAGTAGGGGACGGCTCTCAGCCCCAGCATTTT	TRBJ1-5	-	15	TRBV19	-
CASSPDSTQETQYF	TGCGCCAGCAGCCCCGACAGCACTCAAGAGACCCAGTACTTC	TRBJ2-5	-	14	TRBV5-1	-
CASSLGLAASQEQFF	TGTGCCAGCAGCTTGGGACTAGCGGCCTCTCAGGAGCAGTTCTTC	TRBJ2-1	-	15	TRBV5-4	TRBD2
CASMPAYTGELFF	TGTGCCAGCATGCCAGCGTACACCGGGGAGCTGTTTTTT	TRBJ2-2	few	13	TRBV6-5	-
CSVVSGRGGEKLFF	TGCAGCGTTGTTTCGGGGAGAGGGGGTGAAAAACTGTTTTTT	TRBJ1-4	-	14	TRBV29-1	-
CASSPRVFTAAGTQYF	TGTGCCAGCAGTCCTAGGGTATTTACCGCAGCGGGGACCCAGTACTTC	TRBJ2-5	few	16	TRBV27	-
CSGKSGLETQYF	TGCAGCGGCAAATCGGGCCTAGAGACCCAGTACTTC	TRBJ2-5	few	12	TRBV29-1	-
CASTETGAGGYTF	TGTGCCAGCACCGAAACAGGGGCGGGGGGCTACACCTTC	TRBJ1-2	few	13	TRBV6-5	TRBD1
CASGLNEQFF	TGTGCCAGCGGCCTAAATGAGCAGTTCTTC	TRBJ2-1	-	10	TRBV7-2	-